These T cell receptor beta chains were read from a single sample in a study of blood T cell repertoires in COVID-19. Method: immunoSEQ multiplex PCR; TCRdb's copy keeps in-frame clones and lacks some. The profile shows approximately 270,000 clones, roughly four fifths of them singletons. Sequencing was performed on peripheral blood. These receptors all stem from a person between 65 and 79 years old with COVID-19, enrolled during active disease. The CDR3 runs from the conserved cysteine through the conserved F or W. A D gene is named only where the DNA matches it firmly. Expanded clones get a size class; other rows say once, few or many, or leave the size out.

.	TRBV6-5	.	TRBJ2-7	CASRLQASYEQYF	TGTGCCAGCAGGTTACAGGCCTCCTACGAGCAGTACTTC
.	TRBV2	TRBD1	TRBJ1-6	CASSQGAFYNSPLHF	TGTGCCAGCAGTCAGGGGGCTTTCTATAATTCACCCCTCCACTTT
.	TRBV29-1	TRBD1	TRBJ2-7	CSVQPGQAHEQYF	TGCAGCGTCCAACCGGGACAGGCTCACGAGCAGTACTTC
.	TRBV6-4	TRBD1	TRBJ2-5	CASKTHRGQETQYF	TGTGCCAGCAAGACACACAGGGGCCAAGAGACCCAGTACTTC
few	TRBV4-3	TRBD1	TRBJ2-7	CASSQDRSYEQYF	TGCGCCAGCAGCCAGGACAGGTCCTACGAGCAGTACTTC
.	TRBV2	.	TRBJ2-1	CASALGNRDTDHQFF	TGTGCCAGCGCGCTAGGAAACCGGGACACCGACCATCAGTTCTTC
.	TRBV9	TRBD1	TRBJ2-6	CASSGGTGRFSGANVLTF	TGTGCCAGCAGCGGCGGGACAGGCCGCTTCTCTGGGGCCAACGTCCTGACTTTC
.	TRBV27	.	TRBJ1-1	CASSFSGQRQAFF	TGTGCCAGCAGTTTCTCAGGACAGAGGCAAGCTTTCTTT
.	TRBV2	TRBD2	TRBJ2-7	CASTDGLAYEQYF	TGTGCCAGCACAGACGGACTAGCCTACGAGCAGTACTTC
.	TRBV19	.	TRBJ1-5	CALWEDVASNQPQHF	TGTGCCCTGTGGGAGGATGTAGCTAGCAATCAGCCCCAGCATTTT
.	TRBV7-6	TRBD1	TRBJ2-7	CASSPSGTGGTYEQYF	TGTGCCAGCAGCCCTTCCGGGACAGGGGGCACGTACGAGCAGTACTTC
few	TRBV5-6	.	TRBJ2-1	CASSFPQGYNEQFF	TGTGCCAGCAGCTTCCCACAGGGTTACAATGAGCAGTTCTTC
few	TRBV2	.	TRBJ1-6	CASSEDGNSNSPLHF	TGTGCCAGCAGTGAAGACGGGAACAGCAATTCACCCCTCCACTTT
.	TRBV6-2/TRBV6-3	TRBD2	TRBJ2-3	CASSFMREGTWTQYF	TGTGCCAGCAGTTTTATGCGGGAGGGCACTTGGACGCAGTATTTT
.	TRBV29-1	.	TRBJ1-3	CSVAGGENTIYF	TGCAGCGTTGCCGGGGGTGAGAACACCATATATTTT
.	TRBV7-2	.	TRBJ2-2	CASMLGGAGELFF	TGTGCCAGCATGCTAGGGGGGGCCGGGGAGCTGTTTTTT
.	TRBV5-1	.	TRBJ1-1	CASTILGGNTEAFF	TGCGCCAGCACCATATTAGGGGGTAACACTGAAGCTTTCTTT
.	TRBV7-6	TRBD2	TRBJ2-7	CASSLEAGTRINF	TGTGCCAGCAGCTTAGAGGCCGGGACTAGAATCAACTTC
.	TRBV3-1/TRBV3-2	.	TRBJ1-6	CASSQDIRNSPLHF	TGTGCCAGCAGCCAAGATATCAGGAATTCACCCCTCCACTTT
.	TRBV5-3	.	TRBJ2-2	CARSGPDTGELFF	TGTGCCAGAAGCGGGCCGGACACCGGGGAGCTGTTTTTT
.	TRBV6-5	.	TRBJ1-2	CATCRSRVSYGYTF	TGTGCCACGTGTAGGAGCAGGGTTTCGTATGGCTACACCTTC
few	TRBV11-2	.	TRBJ1-6	CASTLTNNNSPLHF	TGTGCCAGCACCCTGACAAACAATAATTCACCCCTCCACTTT
.	TRBV11-1	TRBD1	TRBJ1-1	CASSQGWDRATSEAFF	TGTGCCAGCAGCCAAGGCTGGGACAGGGCTACGTCGGAAGCTTTCTTT
.	TRBV3-1/TRBV3-2	.	TRBJ2-7	CASSQEARYEQYF	TGTGCCAGCAGCCAAGAGGCTCGTTACGAGCAGTACTTC
once	TRBV6-5	TRBD2	TRBJ2-7	CASSRLAGGAYEQYF	TGTGCCAGCAGTCGACTAGCGGGAGGTGCCTACGAGCAGTACTTC
.	TRBV20-1	.	TRBJ2-3	CSASRRSGDTQYF	TGCAGTGCTAGTCGGCGGAGCGGGGATACGCAGTATTTT
.	TRBV28	TRBD1	TRBJ1-3	CASRGAGTAKIGNTIYF	TGTGCCAGCAGGGGGGCCGGGACAGCCAAAATCGGAAACACCATATATTTT
.	TRBV14	TRBD1	TRBJ1-4	CASSQDRSRTGAEKLFF	TGTGCCAGCAGCCAAGATCGGTCGCGGACAGGGGCCGAAAAACTGTTTTTT
.	TRBV2	.	TRBJ2-6	CASNTASGANVLTF	TGTGCCAGCAACACAGCCTCTGGGGCCAACGTCCTGACTTTC
.	TRBV5-1	TRBD2	TRBJ2-7	CASSPRQLSGFSAYEQYF	TGCGCCAGCAGCCCTAGACAACTTAGCGGGTTCTCGGCCTACGAGCAGTACTTC
.	TRBV5-8	.	TRBJ1-3	CASSFPRSGNTIYF	TGTGCCAGCAGCTTTCCTAGGTCTGGAAACACCATATATTTT
once	TRBV18	TRBD1	TRBJ1-3	CASSPLEGASSGNTIYF	TGTGCCAGCTCACCACTCGAGGGGGCGAGCTCTGGAAACACCATATATTTT
few	TRBV5-6	.	TRBJ1-4	CASSLPGPYEKLFF	TGTGCCAGCAGCTTACCAGGGCCCTATGAAAAACTGTTTTTT
.	TRBV14	.	TRBJ1-3	CASSQDLVGAGNTIYF	TGTGCCAGCAGCCAAGACCTCGTCGGGGCTGGAAACACCATATATTTT
.	TRBV6-2/TRBV6-3	TRBD2	TRBJ2-1	CASSYAGDGIFF	TGTGCCAGCAGCTATGCGGGAGACGGGATATTCTTC
few	TRBV4-1	.	TRBJ2-7	CASSQQGPGYEQYF	TGCGCCAGCAGCCAACAGGGTCCGGGTTACGAGCAGTACTTC
.	TRBV5-1	.	TRBJ1-2	CASSLSSAFSNYGYTF	TGCGCCAGCAGCTTGTCGTCAGCGTTCTCTAACTATGGCTACACCTTC
.	TRBV13	.	TRBJ1-5	CASSLGEQPQHF	TGTGCCAGCAGCTTGGGAGAGCAGCCCCAGCATTTT
.	TRBV27	TRBD1	TRBJ1-5	CATKQDRGRNQPQHF	TGTGCCACCAAACAGGACAGGGGACGAAATCAGCCCCAGCATTTT
.	TRBV12-5	.	TRBJ2-2	CASGAGTGTGELFF	TGTGCTAGTGGAGCGGGTACTGGCACCGGGGAGCTGTTTTTT
few	TRBV4-2	.	TRBJ1-1	CASSLGQGGNMNTEAFF	TGTGCCAGCAGCCTAGGGCAGGGAGGAAATATGAACACTGAAGCTTTCTTT
.	TRBV12-5	TRBD1	TRBJ2-5	CASGSGTGFGETQYF	TGTGCTAGTGGTTCCGGGACAGGGTTCGGGGAGACCCAGTACTTC
.	TRBV2	TRBD1	TRBJ2-3	CASSETGTGYLESTDTQYF	TGTGCCAGCAGTGAAACCGGGACAGGGTATTTGGAGAGCACAGATACGCAGTATTTT
.	TRBV6-1	TRBD1	TRBJ1-1	CASSEAGTGLLGGGLGAFF	TGTGCCAGCAGTGAAGCCGGGACAGGGCTTCTCGGCGGAGGTTTAGGGGCTTTCTTT
.	TRBV4-1	TRBD1	TRBJ2-5	CASSQVTGGETQYF	TGCGCCAGCAGCCAAGTTACAGGGGGGGAGACCCAGTACTTC
.	TRBV11-3	TRBD2	TRBJ2-7	CASSSRLAESYEQYF	TGTGCCAGCAGCTCTCGACTAGCGGAATCGTACGAGCAGTACTTC
.	TRBV28	.	TRBJ2-7	CASTNPEGVYEQYF	TGTGCCAGCACTAATCCCGAAGGAGTCTACGAGCAGTACTTC
.	TRBV5-1	TRBD1	TRBJ1-6	CASSLRPGQLNSPLHF	TGCGCCAGCAGCTTGCGGCCGGGACAGCTTAATTCACCCCTCCACTTT
.	TRBV7-2	TRBD2	TRBJ2-3	CASSLETSGRNTQYF	TGTGCCAGCAGCTTAGAAACTAGCGGGAGGAATACGCAGTATTTT
few	TRBV6-2/TRBV6-3	.	TRBJ2-1	CASSPPTAYNEQFF	TGTGCCAGCAGTCCCCCGACAGCCTACAATGAGCAGTTCTTC
.	TRBV6-2/TRBV6-3	TRBD1	TRBJ1-5	CASSYLTGTGGRKYSNQPQHF	TGTGCCAGCAGTTACTTAACCGGGACAGGGGGCAGAAAATATAGCAATCAGCCCCAGCATTTT
.	TRBV30	TRBD2	TRBJ2-5	CAWRTGTRLETQYF	TGTGCCTGGAGAACCGGGACTAGGCTAGAGACCCAGTACTTC
.	TRBV29-1	TRBD1	TRBJ2-7	CSVEVGQTQYEQYF	TGCAGCGTTGAGGTGGGACAGACACAATACGAGCAGTACTTC